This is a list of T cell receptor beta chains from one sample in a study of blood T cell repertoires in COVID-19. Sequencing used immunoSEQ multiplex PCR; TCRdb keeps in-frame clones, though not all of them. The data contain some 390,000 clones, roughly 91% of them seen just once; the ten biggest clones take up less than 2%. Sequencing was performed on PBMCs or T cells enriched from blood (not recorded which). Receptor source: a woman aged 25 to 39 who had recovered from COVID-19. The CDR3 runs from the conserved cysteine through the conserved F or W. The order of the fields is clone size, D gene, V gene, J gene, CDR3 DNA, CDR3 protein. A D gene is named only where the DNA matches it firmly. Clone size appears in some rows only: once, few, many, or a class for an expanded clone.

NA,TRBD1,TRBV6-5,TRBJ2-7,TGTGCCAGCAGTTACGGGCTAGGGGGCAGGGACGAGCAGTACTTC,CASSYGLGGRDEQYF
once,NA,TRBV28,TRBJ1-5,TGTGCCAGCAGCCTACCAGGGAGCAATCAGCCCCAGCATTTT,CASSLPGSNQPQHF
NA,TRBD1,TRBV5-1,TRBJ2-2,TGCGCCAGCAGCTGGGGGACAGCGGACACCGGGGAGCTGTTTTTT,CASSWGTADTGELFF
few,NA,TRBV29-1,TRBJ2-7,TGCAGCGTTGTGCGGGACAGCTCCTACGAGCAGTACTTC,CSVVRDSSYEQYF
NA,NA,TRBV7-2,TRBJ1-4,TGTGCCAGCAGGGGCCGGACAACTAATGAAAAACTGTTTTTT,CASRGRTTNEKLFF
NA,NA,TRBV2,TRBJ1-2,TGTGCCAGCAGCTCAACAGGGCCCAACTATGGCTACACCTTC,CASSSTGPNYGYTF
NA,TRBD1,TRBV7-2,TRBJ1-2,TGTGCCAGCAGCTTGCCGGGACAGGGCCGTAATAACTATGGCTACACCTTC,CASSLPGQGRNNYGYTF
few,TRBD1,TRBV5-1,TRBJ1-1,TGCGCCAGCAGCTTGGATTTATTCGAGACAGGGATGAACACTGAAGCTTTCTTT,CASSLDLFETGMNTEAFF
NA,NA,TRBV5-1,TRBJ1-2,TGCGCCAGCTCCCGGACAGACCCTAACTATGGCTACACCTTC,CASSRTDPNYGYTF
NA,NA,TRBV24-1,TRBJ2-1,TGTGCCACCAGCCGGTTTGGACAGAACAATGAGCAGTTCTTC,CATSRFGQNNEQFF
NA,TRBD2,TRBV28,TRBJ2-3,TGTGCCAGCAGTCTACTAGCGGGAGCGGGTACGCAGTATTTT,CASSLLAGAGTQYF
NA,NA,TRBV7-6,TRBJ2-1,TGTGCCAGCAGCTTAGAGGGGGATTACAATGAGCAGTTCTTC,CASSLEGDYNEQFF
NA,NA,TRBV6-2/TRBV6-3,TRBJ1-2,TGTGCCAGCAGCGACAGGAGATCCCTTGGCTACACCTTC,CASSDRRSLGYTF
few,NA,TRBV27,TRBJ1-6,TGTGCCAGCAGTTTAATATTGGGGCGGTCTTCCAATTCACCCCTCCACTTT,CASSLILGRSSNSPLHF
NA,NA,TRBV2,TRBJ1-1,TGTGCCAGCAGTTCACAGCAAATTGAAGCTTTCTTT,CASSSQQIEAFF
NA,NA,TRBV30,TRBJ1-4,TGTGCCTGGAGTGTGGAGGGATGGAATGAAAAACTGTTTTTT,CAWSVEGWNEKLFF
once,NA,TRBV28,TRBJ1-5,TGTGCCAGCAGTCCCGGGGGTCAGCCCCAGCATTTT,CASSPGGQPQHF
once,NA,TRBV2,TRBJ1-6,TGTGCCAGCAGTGAGCAGGGGTTCGGGAATTCACCCCTCCACTTT,CASSEQGFGNSPLHF
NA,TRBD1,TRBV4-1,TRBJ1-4,TGCGCCAGCAGCGCCACCGGGACAGGGTATGAAAAACTGTTTTTT,CASSATGTGYEKLFF
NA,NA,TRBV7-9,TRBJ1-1,TGTGCCAGCACCTCCGCGCAGGCGGGCACTGAAGCTTTCTTT,CASTSAQAGTEAFF
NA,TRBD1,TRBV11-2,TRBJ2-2,TGTGCCAGCAGCTTAGGGGACAGGGTCGACACCGGGGAGCTGTTTTTT,CASSLGDRVDTGELFF
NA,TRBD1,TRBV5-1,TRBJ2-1,TGCGCCAGCAGCCTGCCCGGGACAGAGTACAATGAGCAGTTCTTC,CASSLPGTEYNEQFF
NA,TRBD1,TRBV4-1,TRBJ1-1,TGCGCCAGCAGCCCCAGGGGGGACACTGAAGCTTTCTTT,CASSPRGDTEAFF
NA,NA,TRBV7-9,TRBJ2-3,TGTGCCAGCAGCTTAGTGGGTTTCCCCCAGGATCATACGCAGTATTTT,CASSLVGFPQDHTQYF
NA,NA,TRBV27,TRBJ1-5,TGTGCCAGCAGCTGGACGGGGAGCAATCAGCCCCAGCATTTT,CASSWTGSNQPQHF
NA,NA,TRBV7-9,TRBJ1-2,TGTGCCAGCAGCGCGGGGCTCAACGGCTACACCTTC,CASSAGLNGYTF
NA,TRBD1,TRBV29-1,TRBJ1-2,TGCAGCGCACAGGATGGGGCAGGGGGCCCGGATGGCTACACCTTC,CSAQDGAGGPDGYTF